Shown below are 8 T cell receptor beta chains from a single sample sequenced in a study of T-cell memory formation after mild COVID-19. Each CDR3 protein gets one entry after TCRdb re-called the 5' RACE reads with MiXCR. The data contain approximately 300,000 distinct CDR3 sequences, 15% of them singletons. The sample was PBMCs or a T cell subset sorted from them (not recorded which). The receptors derive from a man aged 18 to 30 who had mild COVID-19 (a few samples of this study predate the infection). Cell type and time point are not known.

This clonotype was seen more than once but under ten times. This rearrangement joins TRBV5-1 to TRBJ2-3; TRBD1 agrees at 10 bases. Germline values: CDR1 SGHRS, CDR2 YFSETQ. The trim removed 4 bases at V and 8 bases at J, leaving 13 bases unmatched. This CDR3 comprises 16 residues. The CDR3 DNA sequence: TGCGCCAGCAGCCTCGTCCCGGGACAGGGGCCGGGTACGCAGTATTTT. Encoded protein: CASSLVPGQGPGTQYF.

This clonotype was seen more than once but under ten times. This chain connects TRBV5-1 to TRBJ1-1; D is undetermined. This CDR3 has 13 residues. V lost 7 bases and J 1 base, leaving 11 bases between the germline ends. CDR1 is SGHRS and CDR2 is YFSETQ in the germline V gene. CDR3 bases: TGCGCCAGCGCAGTCGAGCCGAACACTGAAGCTTTCTTT. It codes for CASAVEPNTEAFF.

This clonotype appeared many times. The V gene is TRBV6-5, the J gene TRBJ2-7, with D tentatively TRBD1 or TRBD2 (6 bases each). This CDR3 contains 13 residues. Germline V lookup: CDR1 MNHEY, CDR2 SVGAGI. Trimming removed 6 bases from V and 1 base from J, with 10 bases in between. The CDR3 DNA reads TGTGCCAGCAGCGGAGGGGGATCCTACGAGCAGTACTTC. As protein: CASSGGGSYEQYF.

The chain joins TRBV5-5 to TRBJ1-5; 7 bases line up with TRBD1. Germline CDR1 is SGHKS and CDR2 is YYEKEE (reference sequence). The trim removed 4 bases at V and 6 bases at J, leaving 10 bases unmatched. The CDR3 runs to 15 residues. CDR3 in amino acids: CASSGTTGQGQPQHF. CDR3 coding DNA: TGTGCCAGCAGCGGCACGACAGGGCAGGGTCAGCCCCAGCATTTT.

This clonotype was counted between two and nine times. The V call is TRBV4-1, the J call TRBJ1-6; D uncertain. With 0 bases removed from V and 9 bases from J, the gap between germline ends came to 18 bases. Germline V gene lookup returns CDR1 MGHRA and CDR2 YSYEKL. This CDR3 is built from 17 residues. CDR3 amino acids: CASSQETWGEYGSPLHF. CDR3 DNA sequence: TGCGCCAGCAGCCAAGAGACATGGGGAGAGTATGGTTCACCCCTCCACTTT.

This clonotype was counted between two and nine times. This chain links TRBV5-1 with TRBJ2-5; D is perhaps TRBD1 (5 bases). This CDR3 has 13 residues. Looked up from germline, CDR1 is SGHRS and CDR2 is YFSETQ. The germline V and J ends were trimmed by 8 bases and 2 bases, with 13 bases remaining between them. The CDR3 is CASTDRLQETQYF. The CDR3 DNA reads TGCGCCAGTACCGACAGACTGCAAGAGACCCAGTACTTC.

The chain carries TRBV20-1 and TRBJ2-3; D gene unclear. Deletions cut 5 bases from V and 6 bases from J, with 9 bases between. Germline lookup yields CDR1 DFQATT and CDR2 SNEGSKA (reference sequence). The CDR3 covers 11 residues. CDR3 DNA: TGCAGTGCTGGAAGAAAGGATACGCAGTATTTT. Translated, it gives CSAGRKDTQYF.

The rearrangement joins TRBV7-9 to TRBJ1-1, with 7 bases fitting TRBD1. This CDR3 region has 15 residues. The germline CDR1 and CDR2 sequences are SEHNR and FQNEAQ (reference sequence). V was pared by 3 bases and J by 1 base, with 5 bases of the junction left unmatched. In DNA form, the CDR3 reads TGTGCCAGCAGCTTGAGGGACAGCCCGAACACTGAAGCTTTCTTT. It codes for CASSLRDSPNTEAFF.